This TCR beta chain was profiled in a study of blood T cell repertoires in COVID-19. Study context: COVID-19 samples from acute and convalescent phases originated in the United States, Italy and Spain. In each case, the material was cDNA or gDNA derived from T cells, B-cell-depleted T cells, or PBMCs.

This table comes from immunoSEQ multiplex PCR, and its TCRdb copy is limited to in-frame clones, with some not included. The data contain more than 90,000 clones, approximately 90% of them seen just once; the ten biggest clones take up approximately 20%. J was trimmed by 5 bases and V by 10 bases; bases with no gene match: 7. The CDR3 sequence is 13 residues long. Germline-derived CDR1 and CDR2 are ENHRY and SYGVKD. The V and J genes are TRBV10-3 and TRBJ2-7, with 11 bases lining up with TRBD1. Sample: peripheral blood. This clonotype was obtained from an older woman with COVID-19, enrolled during active disease. Here the CDR3 reads CATTDRGLDEQYF. The CDR3 DNA is TGTGCCACTACGGACAGGGGGCTGGACGAGCAGTACTTC.